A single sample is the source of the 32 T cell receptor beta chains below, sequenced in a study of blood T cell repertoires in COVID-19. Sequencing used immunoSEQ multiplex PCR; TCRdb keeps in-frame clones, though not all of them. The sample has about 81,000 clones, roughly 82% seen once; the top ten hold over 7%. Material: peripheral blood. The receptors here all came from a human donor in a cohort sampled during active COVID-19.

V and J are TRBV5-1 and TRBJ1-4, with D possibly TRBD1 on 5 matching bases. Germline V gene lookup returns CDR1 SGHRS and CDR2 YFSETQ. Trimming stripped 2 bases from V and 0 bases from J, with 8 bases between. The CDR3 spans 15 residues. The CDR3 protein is CASSFVGPTNEKLFF. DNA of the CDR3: TGCGCCAGCAGCTTCGTGGGGCCAACTAATGAAAAACTGTTTTTT.

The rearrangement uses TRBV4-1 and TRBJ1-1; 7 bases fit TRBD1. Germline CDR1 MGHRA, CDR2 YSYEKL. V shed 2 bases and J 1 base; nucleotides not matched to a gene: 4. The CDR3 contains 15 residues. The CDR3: CASSQRGQWNTEAFF. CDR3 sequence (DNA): TGCGCCAGCAGCCAACGGGGACAGTGGAACACTGAAGCTTTCTTT.

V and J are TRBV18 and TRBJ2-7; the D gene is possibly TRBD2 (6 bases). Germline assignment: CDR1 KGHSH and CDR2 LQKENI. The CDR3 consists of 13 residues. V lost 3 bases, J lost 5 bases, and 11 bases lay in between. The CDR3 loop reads CASSPGGGDEQYF. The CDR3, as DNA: TGTGCCAGCTCACCGGGTGGAGGGGACGAGCAGTACTTC.

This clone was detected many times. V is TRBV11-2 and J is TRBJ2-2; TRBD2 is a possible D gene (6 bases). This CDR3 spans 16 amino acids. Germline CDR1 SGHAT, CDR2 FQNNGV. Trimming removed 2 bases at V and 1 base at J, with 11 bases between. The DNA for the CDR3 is TGTGCCAGCAGCTTAACGGGACTTATGAACACCGGGGAGCTGTTTTTT. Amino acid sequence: CASSLTGLMNTGELFF.

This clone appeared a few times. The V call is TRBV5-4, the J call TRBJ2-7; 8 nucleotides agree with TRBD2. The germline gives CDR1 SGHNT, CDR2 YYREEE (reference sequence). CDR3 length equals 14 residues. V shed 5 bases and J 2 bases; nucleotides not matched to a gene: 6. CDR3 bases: TGTGCCAGCAGTTCAGCGGGGGAGGCCTACGAGCAGTACTTC. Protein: CASSSAGEAYEQYF.

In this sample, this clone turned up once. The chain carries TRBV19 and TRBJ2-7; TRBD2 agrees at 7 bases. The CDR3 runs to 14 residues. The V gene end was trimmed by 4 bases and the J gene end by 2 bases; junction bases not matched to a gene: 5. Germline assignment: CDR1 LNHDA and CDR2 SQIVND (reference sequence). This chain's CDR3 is CASSTRGGPYEQYF. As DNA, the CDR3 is TGTGCCAGTAGTACCCGCGGGGGTCCCTACGAGCAGTACTTC.

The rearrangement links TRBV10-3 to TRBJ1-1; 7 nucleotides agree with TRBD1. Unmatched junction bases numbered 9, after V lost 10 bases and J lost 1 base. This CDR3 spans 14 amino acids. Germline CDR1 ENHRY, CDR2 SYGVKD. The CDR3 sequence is CASRVGTANTEAFF. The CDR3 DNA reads TGTGCCAGCCGAGTCGGGACAGCGAACACTGAAGCTTTCTTT.

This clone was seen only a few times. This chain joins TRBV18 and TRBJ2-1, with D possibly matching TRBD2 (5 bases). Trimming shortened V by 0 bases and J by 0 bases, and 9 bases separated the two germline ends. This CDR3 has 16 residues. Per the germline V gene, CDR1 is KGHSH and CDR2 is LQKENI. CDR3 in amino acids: CASSPPAGSSYNEQFF. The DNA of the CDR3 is TGTGCCAGCTCACCACCGGCGGGTAGCTCCTACAATGAGCAGTTCTTC. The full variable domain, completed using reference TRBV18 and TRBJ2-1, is NAGVMQNPRHLVRRRGQEARLRCSPMKGHSHVYWYRQLPEEGLKFMVYLQKENIIDESGMPKERFSAEFPKEGPSILRIQQVVRGDSAAYFCASSPPAGSSYNEQFFGPGTRLTVL.

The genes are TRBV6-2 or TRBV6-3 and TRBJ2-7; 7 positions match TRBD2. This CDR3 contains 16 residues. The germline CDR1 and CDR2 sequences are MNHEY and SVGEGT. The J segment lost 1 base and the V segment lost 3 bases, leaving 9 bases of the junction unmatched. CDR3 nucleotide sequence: TGTGCCAGCAGTTATAGGATCCAGGGAGGGTCCTACGAGCAGTACTTC. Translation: CASSYRIQGGSYEQYF.

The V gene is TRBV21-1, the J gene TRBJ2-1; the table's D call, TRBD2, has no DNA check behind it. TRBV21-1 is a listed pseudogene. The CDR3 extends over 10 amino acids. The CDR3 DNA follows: TGTGCCACACAACGCGGGGAGCAGTTCTTC. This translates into CATQRGEQFF.

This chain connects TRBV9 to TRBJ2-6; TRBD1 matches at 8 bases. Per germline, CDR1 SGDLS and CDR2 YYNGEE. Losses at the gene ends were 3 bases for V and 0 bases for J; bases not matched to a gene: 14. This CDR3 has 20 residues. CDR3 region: CASSGARGQIWSSGANVLTF. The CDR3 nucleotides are TGTGCCAGCAGCGGCGCCAGGGGGCAAATATGGAGCTCTGGGGCCAACGTCCTGACTTTC.

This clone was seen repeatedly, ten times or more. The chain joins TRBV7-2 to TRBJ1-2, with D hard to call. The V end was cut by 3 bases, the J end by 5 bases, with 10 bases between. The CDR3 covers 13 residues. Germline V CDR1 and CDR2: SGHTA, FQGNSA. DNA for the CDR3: TGTGCCAGCAGCTTGAACCCGGGGTATGGCTACACCTTC. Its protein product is CASSLNPGYGYTF.

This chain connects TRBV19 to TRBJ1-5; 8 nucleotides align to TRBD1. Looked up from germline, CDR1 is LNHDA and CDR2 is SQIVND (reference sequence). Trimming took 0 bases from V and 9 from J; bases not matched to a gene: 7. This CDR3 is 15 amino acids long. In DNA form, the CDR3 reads TGTGCCAGTAGTATAGATGGACAGGGTGTTGGGCCCCAGCATTTT. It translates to CASSIDGQGVGPQHF.

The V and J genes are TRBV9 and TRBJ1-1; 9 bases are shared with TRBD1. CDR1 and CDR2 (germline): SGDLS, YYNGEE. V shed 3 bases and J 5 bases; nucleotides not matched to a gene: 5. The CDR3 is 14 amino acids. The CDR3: CASSETGGGTEAFF. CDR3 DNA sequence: TGTGCCAGCAGCGAGACAGGGGGAGGGACTGAAGCTTTCTTT.

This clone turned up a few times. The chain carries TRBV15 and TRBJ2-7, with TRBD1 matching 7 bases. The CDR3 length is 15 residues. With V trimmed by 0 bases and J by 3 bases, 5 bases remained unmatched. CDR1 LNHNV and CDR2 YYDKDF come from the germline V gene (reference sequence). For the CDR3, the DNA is TGTGCCACCAGCAGAGAAAAGGGGGCGGTCTACGAGCAGTACTTC. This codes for CATSREKGAVYEQYF.

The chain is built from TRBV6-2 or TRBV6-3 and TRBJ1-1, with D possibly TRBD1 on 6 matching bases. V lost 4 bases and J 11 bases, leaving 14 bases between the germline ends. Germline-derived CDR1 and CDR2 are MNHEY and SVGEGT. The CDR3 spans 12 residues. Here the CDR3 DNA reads TGTGCCAGCAGTTTACAGGGACCCGAGGCTTTCTTT. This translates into CASSLQGPEAFF.

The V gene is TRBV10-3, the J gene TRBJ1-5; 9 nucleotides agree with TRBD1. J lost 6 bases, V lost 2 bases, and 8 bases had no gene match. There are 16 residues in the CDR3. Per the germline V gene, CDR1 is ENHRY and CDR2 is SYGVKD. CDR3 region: CAISEPHGTGLQPQHF. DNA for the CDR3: TGTGCCATCAGTGAGCCACACGGGACAGGGCTTCAGCCCCAGCATTTT.

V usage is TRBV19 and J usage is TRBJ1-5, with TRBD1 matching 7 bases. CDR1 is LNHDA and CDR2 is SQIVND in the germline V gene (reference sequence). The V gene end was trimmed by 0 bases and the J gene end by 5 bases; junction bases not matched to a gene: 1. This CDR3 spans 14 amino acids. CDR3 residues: CASSIEQGYQPQHF. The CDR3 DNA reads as TGTGCCAGTAGTATAGAACAGGGGTATCAGCCCCAGCATTTT.

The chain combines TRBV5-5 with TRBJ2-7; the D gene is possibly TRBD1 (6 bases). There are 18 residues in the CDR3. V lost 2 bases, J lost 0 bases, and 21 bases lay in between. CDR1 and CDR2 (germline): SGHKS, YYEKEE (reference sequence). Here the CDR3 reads CASSFYGQPMFLSYEQYF. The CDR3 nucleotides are TGTGCCAGCAGCTTCTACGGACAGCCAATGTTCCTCTCCTACGAGCAGTACTTC.

The CDR3 DNA reads as TGTGCCAGCAGCTTTCCGGGTATCATGAACACTGAAGCTTTCTTT. As protein: CASSFPGIMNTEAFF. The chain uses TRBV7-2 and TRBJ1-1, with D uncertain. The CDR3 runs to 15 residues. V lost 3 bases to trimming and J lost 0 bases, with 11 bases between them. Germline values: CDR1 SGHTA, CDR2 FQGNSA.

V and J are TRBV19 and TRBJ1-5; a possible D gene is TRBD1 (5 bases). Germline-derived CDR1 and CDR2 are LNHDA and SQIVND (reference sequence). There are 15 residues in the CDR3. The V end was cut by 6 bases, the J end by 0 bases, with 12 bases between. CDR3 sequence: CASRGGVASNQPQHF. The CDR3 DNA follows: TGTGCCAGTAGGGGGGGGGTGGCTAGCAATCAGCCCCAGCATTTT.

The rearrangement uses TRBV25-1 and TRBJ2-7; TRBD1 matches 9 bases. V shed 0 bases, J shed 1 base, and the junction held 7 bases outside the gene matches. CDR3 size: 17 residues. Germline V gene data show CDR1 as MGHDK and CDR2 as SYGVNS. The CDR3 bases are TGTGCCAGCAGTGAATATTATATGACAGGGGGATCCTACGAGCAGTACTTC. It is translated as CASSEYYMTGGSYEQYF.

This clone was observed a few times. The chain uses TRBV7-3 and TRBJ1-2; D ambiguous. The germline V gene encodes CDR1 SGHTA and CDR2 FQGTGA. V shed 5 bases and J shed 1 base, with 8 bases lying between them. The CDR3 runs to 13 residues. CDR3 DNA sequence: TGTGCCAGCAGCCCGGGTCTTAACTATGGCTACACCTTC. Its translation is CASSPGLNYGYTF.

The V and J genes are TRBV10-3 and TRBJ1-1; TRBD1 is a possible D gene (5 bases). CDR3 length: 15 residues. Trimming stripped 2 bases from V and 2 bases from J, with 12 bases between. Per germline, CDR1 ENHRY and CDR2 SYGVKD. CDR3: CAISEEGGANTEAFF. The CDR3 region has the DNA TGTGCCATCAGTGAGGAAGGAGGGGCAAACACTGAAGCTTTCTTT.

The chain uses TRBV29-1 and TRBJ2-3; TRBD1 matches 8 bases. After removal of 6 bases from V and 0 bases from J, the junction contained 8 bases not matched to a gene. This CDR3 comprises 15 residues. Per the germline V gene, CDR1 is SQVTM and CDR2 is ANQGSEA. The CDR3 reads CSVVEGTGSTDTQYF. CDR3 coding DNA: TGCAGCGTGGTGGAAGGGACAGGTAGCACAGATACGCAGTATTTT.

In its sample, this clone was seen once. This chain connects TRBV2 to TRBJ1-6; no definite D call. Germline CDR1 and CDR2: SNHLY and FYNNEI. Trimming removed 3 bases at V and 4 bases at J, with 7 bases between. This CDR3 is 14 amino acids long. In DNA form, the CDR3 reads TGTGCCAGCAGTGACACAGCTTATAATTCACCCCTCCACTTT. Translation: CASSDTAYNSPLHF.

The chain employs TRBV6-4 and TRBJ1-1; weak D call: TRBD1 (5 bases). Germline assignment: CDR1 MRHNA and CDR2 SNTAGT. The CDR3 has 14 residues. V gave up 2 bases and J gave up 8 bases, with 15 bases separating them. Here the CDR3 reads CASSDPRRGREAFF. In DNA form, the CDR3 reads TGTGCCAGCAGTGACCCCAGGCGGGGACGAGAAGCTTTCTTT.

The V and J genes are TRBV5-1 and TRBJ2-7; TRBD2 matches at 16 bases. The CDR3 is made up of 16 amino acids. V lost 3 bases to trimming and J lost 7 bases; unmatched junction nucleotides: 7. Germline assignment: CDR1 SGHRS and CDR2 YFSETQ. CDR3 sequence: CASSSGLAGGPGEQYF. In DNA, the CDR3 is TGCGCCAGCAGCTCGGGACTAGCGGGGGGGCCTGGTGAGCAGTACTTC.

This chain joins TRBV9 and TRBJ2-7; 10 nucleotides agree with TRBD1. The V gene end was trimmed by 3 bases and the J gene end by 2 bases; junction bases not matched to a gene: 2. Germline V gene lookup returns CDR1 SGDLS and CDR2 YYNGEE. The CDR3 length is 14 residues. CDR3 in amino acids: CASSGQGAPYEQYF. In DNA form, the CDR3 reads TGTGCCAGCAGCGGACAGGGGGCCCCCTACGAGCAGTACTTC. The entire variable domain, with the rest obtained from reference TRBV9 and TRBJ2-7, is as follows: DSGVTQTPKHLITATGQRVTLRCSPRSGDLSVYWYQQSLDQGLQFLIQYYNGEERAKGNILERFSAQQFPDLHSELNLSSLELGDSALYFCASSGQGAPYEQYFGPGTRLTVT.

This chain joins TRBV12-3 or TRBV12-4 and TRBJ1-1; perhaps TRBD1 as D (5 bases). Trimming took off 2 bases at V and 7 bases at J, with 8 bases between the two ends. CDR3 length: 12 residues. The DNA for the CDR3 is TGTGCCAGCAGTTTAAGGGGCCTTGAAGCTTTCTTT. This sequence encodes CASSLRGLEAFF.

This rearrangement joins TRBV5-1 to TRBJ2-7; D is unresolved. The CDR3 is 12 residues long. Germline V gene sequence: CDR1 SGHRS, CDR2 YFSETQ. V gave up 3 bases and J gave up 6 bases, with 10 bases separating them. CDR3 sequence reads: CASSSNLGEQYF. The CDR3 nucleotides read TGCGCCAGCAGCTCCAACCTAGGCGAGCAGTACTTC.

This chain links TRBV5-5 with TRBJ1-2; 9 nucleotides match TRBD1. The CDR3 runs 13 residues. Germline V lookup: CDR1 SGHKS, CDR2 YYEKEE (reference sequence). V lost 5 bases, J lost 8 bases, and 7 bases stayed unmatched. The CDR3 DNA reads TGTGCCAGCAGTTTACAGGGGGCTAGAGGCTACACCTTC. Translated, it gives CASSLQGARGYTF.